Listed below are T cell receptor beta chains from one sample, sequenced in a study of lymphopenia after photon versus proton radiotherapy. Some clones are missing from TCRdb's copy, which holds only in-frame ones; the method was immunoSEQ multiplex PCR. The table shows 17,000 or so clones, with approximately 86% occurring only once. The starting material was peripheral blood, obtained from a patient treated with proton-based radiotherapy. The receptors shown here come from a man between 70 and 80 years old with pancreatic cancer. Both conserved end residues are part of each CDR3. The D gene is left open where the match is weak. Some rows have no size entry. The others give once, few or many, or a class for an expanded clone.

TRBJ2-1 once TRBV6-5 . 13 CASSNTGTGEQFF
TRBJ1-3 . TRBV5-1 . 14 CASSIQGTGNTIYF
TRBJ2-1 . TRBV19 TRBD1 14 CASSAIQTGPEQFF
TRBJ1-1 . TRBV19 . 15 CASSMTSGLNTEAFF
TRBJ1-2 . TRBV7-8 TRBD1 17 CASSLGTGGRGYYGYTF
TRBJ2-2 once TRBV6-1 TRBD2 15 CASSPTSGGAGELFF
TRBJ2-3 . TRBV6-1 . 13 CASRETSTDTQYF
TRBJ2-7 once TRBV27 TRBD2 16 CANSRTGTRTLGEQYF
TRBJ2-6 . TRBV18 . 18 CASSPRSGASSGANVLTF
TRBJ2-3 . TRBV23-1 . 14 CASSQDPLTDTQYF
TRBJ1-6 . TRBV6-6 TRBD1 15 CASSYSRTGRSPLHF
TRBJ2-7 . TRBV5-6 TRBD2 17 CASSLGLAGRSSYEQYF
TRBJ2-3 . TRBV7-2 TRBD2 17 CASSPGLALFPRDTQYF
TRBJ2-5 . TRBV6-1 . 12 CASSEARGAQYF
TRBJ2-5 . TRBV5-8 TRBD2 15 CASSSGTSGVETQYF
TRBJ1-4 . TRBV6-5 TRBD1 15 CASSPNWGTGGKLFF
TRBJ1-6 . TRBV7-9 . 13 CASRQSSSSPLHF
TRBJ1-1 . TRBV29-1 TRBD1 13 CSVEGQGYTEAFF
TRBJ1-5 . TRBV6-1 TRBD1 15 CASSATGTGNQPQHF
TRBJ2-5 . TRBV5-1 TRBD2 17 CASSMGLAGASGETQYF
TRBJ1-1 . TRBV6-5 . 13 CASRPSGPLEAFF
TRBJ2-7 few TRBV5-1 TRBD1 17 CASTTGTGGAKSYEQYF
TRBJ2-7 . TRBV12-5 TRBD1 14 CASGFPTGMGEQYF
TRBJ1-2 . TRBV4-2 TRBD1 14 CASSQAQGAGGYTF
TRBJ2-6 . TRBV11-3 . 13 CASSLSGANVLTF
. . TRBV11-2 TRBD1 15 CASSSQGAQPYEQYF
TRBJ1-5 . TRBV4-1 TRBD1 17 CASSQDRGRGLNQPQHF
TRBJ2-7 . TRBV18 . 11 CASSPRDEQYF
TRBJ2-7 once TRBV6-1 TRBD2 15 CASTESSSGRYEQYF
TRBJ2-7 . TRBV6-5 TRBD2 15 CASSFGLAHSYEQYF
TRBJ1-4 . TRBV18 . 14 CASSPTGANEKLFF
TRBJ2-7 . TRBV10-2 TRBD2 17 CASSEPDTSGRIYEQYF
TRBJ2-5 . TRBV27 TRBD2 15 CASTGPAGGQETQYF
TRBJ2-5 . TRBV5-1 TRBD2 15 CASSLVASGVETQYF
TRBJ2-1 . TRBV18 . 17 CASSRGGSSSSYNEQFF
TRBJ1-5 . TRBV28 TRBD1 12 CASGTGDQPQHF
TRBJ1-1 . TRBV7-2 . 15 CASSLVAGLNTEAFF
TRBJ2-7 . TRBV6-6 . 14 CASRPRGGSYEQYF
TRBJ1-2 . TRBV19 TRBD1 16 CASSRSSGQGYYGYTF
TRBJ2-2 . TRBV10-1 TRBD1 15 CASSESTGSAGELFF
TRBJ2-2 . TRBV5-6 TRBD1 17 CASSLLDRVEDTGELFF
TRBJ1-5 . TRBV7-2 . 15 CASSLDMGGNQPQHF
TRBJ2-5 . TRBV27 TRBD2 16 CASRPRFVSGKETQYF
TRBJ1-6 . TRBV5-1 TRBD1 17 CASSLAGWGQNNSPLHF
TRBJ2-5 . TRBV5-5 . 11 CASSLRETQYF
TRBJ2-7 . TRBV6-5 TRBD2 15 CASSQPGVAGAGQYF
TRBJ1-5 . TRBV18 TRBD1 17 CASSPTFGGQANQPQHF
TRBJ2-3 . TRBV2 TRBD2 17 CASFFASGRSRTDTQYF
TRBJ1-2 . TRBV6-6 . 14 CASSYSDGPGLKTF
TRBJ1-2 . TRBV9 . 14 CASSASQGWGGYTF
TRBJ1-1 once TRBV25-1 TRBD1 13 CASSGHRGTEAFF
TRBJ1-4 . TRBV30 . 15 CAWSKNTAWNEKLFF
. . TRBV19 . 17 CASSMGKGRRVNDEQYF
TRBJ2-2 . TRBV5-1 . 15 CASSFGVPFTGELFF
TRBJ1-3 . TRBV30 . 15 CASTKRAGEGNTIYF
TRBJ2-3 . TRBV4-2 . 13 CASSQSPADTQYF
TRBJ1-6 . TRBV30 . 14 CAWSEGGQASPLHF
TRBJ1-4 . TRBV27 . 15 CASTSFGPTNEKLFF
TRBJ2-7 . TRBV25-1 TRBD1 12 CASSERGREQYF
TRBJ1-1 once TRBV6-5 . 13 CASSSTGLTEAFF